This TCR beta chain was found in a study of T cell responses to AZD1222 COVID-19 vaccine. Study-wide context: Some second doses came at about 4 weeks and others at about 12 weeks; these were pooled. Study-wide points: It was only after the peak T cell response that any repertoires were sampled.

Using immunoSEQ multiplex PCR, the repertoire was profiled, and TCRdb retains in-frame clones only, with some absent. This sample has 130,000 or so clones, with roughly 93% found just once. The V end lost 2 bases, the J end lost 5 bases, and 15 bases lay between the germline ends. From germline, CDR1 is SGHAT and CDR2 FQNNGV. The CDR3 contains 15 residues. Concerning this clone: What it binds is unknown.

The chain has TRBV11-2 and TRBJ2-5; tentatively, D is TRBD2 (6 bases). This specimen consisted of peripheral blood, obtained on day 0 of AZD1222 vaccination. The source is an adult in good health. The CDR3 spells CASSLSEASVETQYF. CDR3 in DNA: TGTGCCAGCAGCTTATCTGAGGCTAGCGTGGAGACCCAGTACTTC.